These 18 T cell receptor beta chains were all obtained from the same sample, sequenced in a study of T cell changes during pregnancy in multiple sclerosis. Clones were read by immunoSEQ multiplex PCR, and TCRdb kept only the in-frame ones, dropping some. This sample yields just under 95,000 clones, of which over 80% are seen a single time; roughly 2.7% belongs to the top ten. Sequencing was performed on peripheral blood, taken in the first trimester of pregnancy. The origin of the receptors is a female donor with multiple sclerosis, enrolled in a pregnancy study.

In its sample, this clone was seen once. Here the CDR3 reads CASSPQGEGPTRGYEQYF. DNA of the CDR3: TGCGCCAGCAGCCCACAAGGGGAGGGACCGACGCGCGGCTACGAGCAGTACTTC. The rearrangement links TRBV4-1 to TRBJ2-7, with 7 bases matching TRBD2. There are 18 residues in the CDR3. With V trimmed by 4 bases and J by 3 bases, 18 bases remained unmatched. From germline, CDR1 is MGHRA and CDR2 YSYEKL.

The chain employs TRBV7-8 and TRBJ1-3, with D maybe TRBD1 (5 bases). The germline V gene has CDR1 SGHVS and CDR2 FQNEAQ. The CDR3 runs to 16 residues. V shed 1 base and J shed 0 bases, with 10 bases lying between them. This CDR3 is CASSLGLQVSGNTIYF. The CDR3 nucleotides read TGTGCCAGCAGCTTAGGGTTACAGGTCTCTGGAAACACCATATATTTT.

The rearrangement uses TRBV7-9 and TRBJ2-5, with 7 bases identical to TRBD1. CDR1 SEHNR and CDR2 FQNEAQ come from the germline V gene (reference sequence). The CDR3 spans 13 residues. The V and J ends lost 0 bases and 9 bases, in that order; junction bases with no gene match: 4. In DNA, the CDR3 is TGTGCCAGCAGCTTAGCTACAGGGGAATCCCAGTACTTC. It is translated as CASSLATGESQYF.

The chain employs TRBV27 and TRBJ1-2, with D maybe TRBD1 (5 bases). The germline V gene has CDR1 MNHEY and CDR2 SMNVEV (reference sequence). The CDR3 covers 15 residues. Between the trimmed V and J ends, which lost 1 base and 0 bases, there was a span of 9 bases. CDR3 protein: CASSLFGGSNYGYTF. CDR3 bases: TGTGCCAGCAGTTTATTCGGGGGTTCTAACTATGGCTACACCTTC.

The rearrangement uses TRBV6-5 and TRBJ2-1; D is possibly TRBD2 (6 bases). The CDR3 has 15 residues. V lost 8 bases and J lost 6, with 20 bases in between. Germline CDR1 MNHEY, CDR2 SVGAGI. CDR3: CASRPGWRAGNEQFF. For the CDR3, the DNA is TGTGCCAGCCGCCCCGGGTGGAGGGCCGGCAATGAGCAGTTCTTC.

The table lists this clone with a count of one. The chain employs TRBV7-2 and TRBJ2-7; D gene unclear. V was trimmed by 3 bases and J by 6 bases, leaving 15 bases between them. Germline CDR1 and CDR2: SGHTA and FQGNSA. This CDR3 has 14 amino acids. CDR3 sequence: CASSFGGSGFEQYF. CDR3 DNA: TGTGCCAGCAGCTTCGGCGGTTCTGGTTTCGAGCAGTACTTC.

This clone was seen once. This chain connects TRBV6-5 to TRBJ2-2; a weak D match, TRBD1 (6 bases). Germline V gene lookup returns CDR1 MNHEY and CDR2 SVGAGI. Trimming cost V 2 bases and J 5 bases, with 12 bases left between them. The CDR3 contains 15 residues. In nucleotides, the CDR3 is TGTGCCAGCAGTTACAGGGGAACAGGGACCGGGGAGCTGTTTTTT. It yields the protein CASSYRGTGTGELFF.

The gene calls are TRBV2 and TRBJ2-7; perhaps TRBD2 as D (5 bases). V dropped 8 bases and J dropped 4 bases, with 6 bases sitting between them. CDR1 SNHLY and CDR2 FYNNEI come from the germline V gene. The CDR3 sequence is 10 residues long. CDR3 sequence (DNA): TGTGCCAGCGGACTGTACGAGCAGTACTTC. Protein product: CASGLYEQYF.

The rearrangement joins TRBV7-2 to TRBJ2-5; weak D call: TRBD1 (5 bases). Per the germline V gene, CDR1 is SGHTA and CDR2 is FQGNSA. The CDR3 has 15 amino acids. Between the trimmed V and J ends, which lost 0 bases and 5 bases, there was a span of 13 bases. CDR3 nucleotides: TGTGCCAGCAGCTTAGCAGGCAGGCCAGGGGAGACCCAGTACTTC. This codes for CASSLAGRPGETQYF.

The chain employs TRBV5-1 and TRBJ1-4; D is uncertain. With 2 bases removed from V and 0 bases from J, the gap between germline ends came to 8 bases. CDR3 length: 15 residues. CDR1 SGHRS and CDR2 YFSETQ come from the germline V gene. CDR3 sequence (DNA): TGCGCCAGCAGCTTCAATACTGCAACTAATGAAAAACTGTTTTTT. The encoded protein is CASSFNTATNEKLFF.

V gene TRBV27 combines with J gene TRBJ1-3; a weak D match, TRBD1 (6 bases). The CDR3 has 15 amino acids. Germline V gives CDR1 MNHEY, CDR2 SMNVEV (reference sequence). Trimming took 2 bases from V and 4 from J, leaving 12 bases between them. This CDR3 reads CASSLEWGRGNTIYF. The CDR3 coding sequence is TGTGCCAGCAGTTTAGAGTGGGGGCGAGGAAACACCATATATTTT.

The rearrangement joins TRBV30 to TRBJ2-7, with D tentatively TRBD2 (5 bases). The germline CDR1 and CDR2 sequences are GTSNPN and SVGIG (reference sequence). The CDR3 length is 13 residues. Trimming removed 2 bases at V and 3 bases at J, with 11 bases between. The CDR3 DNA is TGTGCCTGGAGTCAAACTAGGTTCTACGAGCAGTACTTC. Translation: CAWSQTRFYEQYF. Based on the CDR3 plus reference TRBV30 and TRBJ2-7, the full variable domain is SQTIHQWPATLVQPVGSPLSLECTVEGTSNPNLYWYRQAAGRGLQLLFYSVGIGQISSEVPQNLSASRPQDRQFILSSKKLLLSDSGFYLCAWSQTRFYEQYFGPGTRLTVT.

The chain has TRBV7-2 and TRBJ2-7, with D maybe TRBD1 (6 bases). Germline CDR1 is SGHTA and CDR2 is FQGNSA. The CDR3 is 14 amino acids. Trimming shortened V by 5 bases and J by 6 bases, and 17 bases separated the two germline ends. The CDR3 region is CASSPGVPALEQYF. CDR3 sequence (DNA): TGTGCCAGCAGCCCAGGGGTCCCGGCGCTCGAGCAGTACTTC.

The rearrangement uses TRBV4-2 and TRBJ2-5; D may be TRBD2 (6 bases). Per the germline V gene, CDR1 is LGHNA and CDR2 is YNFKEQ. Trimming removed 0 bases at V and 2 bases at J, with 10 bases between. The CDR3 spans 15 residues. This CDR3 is CASSQEGGRQETQYF. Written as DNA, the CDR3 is TGTGCCAGCAGCCAAGAGGGGGGACGGCAAGAGACCCAGTACTTC.

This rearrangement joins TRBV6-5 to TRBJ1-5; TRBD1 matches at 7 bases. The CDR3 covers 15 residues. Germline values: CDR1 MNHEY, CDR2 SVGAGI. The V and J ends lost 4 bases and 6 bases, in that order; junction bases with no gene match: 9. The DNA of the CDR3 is TGTGCCAGCAGTTCCCAGGGGGAAAGGGGTCAGCCCCAGCATTTT. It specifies CASSSQGERGQPQHF.

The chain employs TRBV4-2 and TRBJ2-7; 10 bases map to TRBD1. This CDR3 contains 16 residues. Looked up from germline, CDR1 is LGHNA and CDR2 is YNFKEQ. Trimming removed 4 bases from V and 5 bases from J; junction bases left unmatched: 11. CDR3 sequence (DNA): TGTGCCAGCAGCCCATACCCGGGACAGGGGAGACACGAGCAGTACTTC. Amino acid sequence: CASSPYPGQGRHEQYF.

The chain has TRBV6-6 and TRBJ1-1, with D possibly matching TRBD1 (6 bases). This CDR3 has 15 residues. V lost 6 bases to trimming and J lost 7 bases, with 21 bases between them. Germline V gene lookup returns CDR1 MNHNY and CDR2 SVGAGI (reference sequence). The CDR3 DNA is TGTGCCAGCAGGCCTAGCTGGGACATTTCTGGTGAAGCTTTCTTT. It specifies CASRPSWDISGEAFF.

CDR3 region: CASRGDRGATNEKLFF. The CDR3 DNA reads as TGTGCCAGCAGGGGGGACAGGGGTGCAACTAATGAAAAACTGTTTTTT. The V and J genes are TRBV28 and TRBJ1-4; 10 nucleotides agree with TRBD1. The length of the CDR3 is 16 residues. With 6 bases clipped from V and 0 bases from J, the junction kept 4 bases outside the gene matches. Germline V gene data show CDR1 as MDHEN and CDR2 as SYDVKM.